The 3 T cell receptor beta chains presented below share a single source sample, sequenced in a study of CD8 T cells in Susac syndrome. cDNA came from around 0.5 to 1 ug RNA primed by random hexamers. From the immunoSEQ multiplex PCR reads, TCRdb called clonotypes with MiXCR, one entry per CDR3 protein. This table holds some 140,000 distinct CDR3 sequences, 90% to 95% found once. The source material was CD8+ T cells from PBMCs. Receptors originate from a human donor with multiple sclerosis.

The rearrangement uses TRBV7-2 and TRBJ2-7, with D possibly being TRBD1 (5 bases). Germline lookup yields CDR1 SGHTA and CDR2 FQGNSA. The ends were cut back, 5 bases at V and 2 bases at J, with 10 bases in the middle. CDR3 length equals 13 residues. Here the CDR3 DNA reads TGTGCCAGCAGCGATAAGGACACCTACGAGCAGTACTTC. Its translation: CASSDKDTYEQYF.

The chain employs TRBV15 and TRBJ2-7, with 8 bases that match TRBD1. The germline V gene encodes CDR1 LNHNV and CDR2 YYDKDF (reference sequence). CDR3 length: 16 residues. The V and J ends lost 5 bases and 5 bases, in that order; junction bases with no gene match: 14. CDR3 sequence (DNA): TGTGCCACCAGCGTAAGGGCGACAGGGGTGATCGACGAGCAGTACTTC. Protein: CATSVRATGVIDEQYF.

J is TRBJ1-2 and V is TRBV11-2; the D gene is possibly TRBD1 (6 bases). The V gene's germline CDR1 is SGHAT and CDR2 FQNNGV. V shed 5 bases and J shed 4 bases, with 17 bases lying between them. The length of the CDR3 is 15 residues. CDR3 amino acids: CASSHIGQNFYGYTF. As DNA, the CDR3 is TGTGCCAGCAGCCACATTGGACAGAACTTCTATGGCTACACCTTC.